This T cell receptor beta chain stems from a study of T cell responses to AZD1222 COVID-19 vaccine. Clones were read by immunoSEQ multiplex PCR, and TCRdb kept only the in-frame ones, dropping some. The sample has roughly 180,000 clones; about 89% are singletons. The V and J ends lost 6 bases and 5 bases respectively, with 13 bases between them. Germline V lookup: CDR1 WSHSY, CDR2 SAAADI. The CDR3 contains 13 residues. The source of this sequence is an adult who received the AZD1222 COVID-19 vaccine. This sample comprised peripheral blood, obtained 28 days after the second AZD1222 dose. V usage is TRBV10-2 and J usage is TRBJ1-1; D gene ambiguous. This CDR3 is CASREASRTEAFF. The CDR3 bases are TGCGCCAGCAGGGAGGCCTCGCGGACTGAAGCTTTCTTT.